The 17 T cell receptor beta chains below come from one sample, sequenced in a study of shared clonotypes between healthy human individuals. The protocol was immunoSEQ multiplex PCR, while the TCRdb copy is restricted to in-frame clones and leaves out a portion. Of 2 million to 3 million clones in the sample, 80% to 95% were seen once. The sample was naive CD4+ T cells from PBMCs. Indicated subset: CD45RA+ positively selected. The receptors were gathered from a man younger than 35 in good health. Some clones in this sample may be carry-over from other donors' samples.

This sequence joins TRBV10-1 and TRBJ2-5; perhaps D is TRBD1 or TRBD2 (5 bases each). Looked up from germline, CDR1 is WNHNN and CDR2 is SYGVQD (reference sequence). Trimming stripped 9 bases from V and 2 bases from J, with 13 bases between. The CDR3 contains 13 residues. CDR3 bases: TGCGCCAGTTCGGACACTAGGCAAGAGACCCAGTACTTC. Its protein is CASSDTRQETQYF.

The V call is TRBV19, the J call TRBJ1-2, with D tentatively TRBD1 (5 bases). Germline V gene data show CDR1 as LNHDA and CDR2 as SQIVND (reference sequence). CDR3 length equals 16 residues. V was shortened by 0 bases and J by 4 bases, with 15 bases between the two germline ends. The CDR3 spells CASSIEGAPGSYGYTF. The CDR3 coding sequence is TGTGCCAGTAGTATAGAAGGGGCCCCGGGAAGCTATGGCTACACCTTC.

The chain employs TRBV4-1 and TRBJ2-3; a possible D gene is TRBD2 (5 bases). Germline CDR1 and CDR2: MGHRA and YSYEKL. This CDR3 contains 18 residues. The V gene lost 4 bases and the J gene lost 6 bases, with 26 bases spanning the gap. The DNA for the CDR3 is TGCGCCAGCAGCCCGAAGCCCCTAAGCGGTGGTAGCTCGGATACGCAGTATTTT. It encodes CASSPKPLSGGSSDTQYF.

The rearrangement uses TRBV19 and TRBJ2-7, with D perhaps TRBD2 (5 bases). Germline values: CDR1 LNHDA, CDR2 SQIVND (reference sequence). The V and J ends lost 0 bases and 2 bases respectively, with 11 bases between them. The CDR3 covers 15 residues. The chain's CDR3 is CASSIDQRSAYEQYF. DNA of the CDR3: TGTGCCAGTAGTATAGACCAGCGGAGCGCCTACGAGCAGTACTTC.

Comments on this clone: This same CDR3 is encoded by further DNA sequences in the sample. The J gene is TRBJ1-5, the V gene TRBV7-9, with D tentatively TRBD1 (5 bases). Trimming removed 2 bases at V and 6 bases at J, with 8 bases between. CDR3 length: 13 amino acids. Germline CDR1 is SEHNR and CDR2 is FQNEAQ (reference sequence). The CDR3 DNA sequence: TGTGCCAGCAGCTTAAGGGACGGTCAGCCCCAGCATTTT. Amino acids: CASSLRDGQPQHF.

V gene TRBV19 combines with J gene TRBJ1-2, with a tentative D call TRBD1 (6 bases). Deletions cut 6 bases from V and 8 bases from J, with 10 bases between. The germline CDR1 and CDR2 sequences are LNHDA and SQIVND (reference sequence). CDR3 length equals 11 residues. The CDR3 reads CASSNRVGYTF. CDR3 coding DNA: TGTGCCAGTAGCAACAGGGTCGGCTACACCTTC.

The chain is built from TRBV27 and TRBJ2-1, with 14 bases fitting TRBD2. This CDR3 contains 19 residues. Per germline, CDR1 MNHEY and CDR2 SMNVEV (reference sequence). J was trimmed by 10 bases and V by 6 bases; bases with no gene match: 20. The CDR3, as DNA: TGTGCCAGCAGACCCAGGGGACAGGGACTAGCGGGAGTGACGGGAGAGCAGTTCTTC. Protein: CASRPRGQGLAGVTGEQFF.

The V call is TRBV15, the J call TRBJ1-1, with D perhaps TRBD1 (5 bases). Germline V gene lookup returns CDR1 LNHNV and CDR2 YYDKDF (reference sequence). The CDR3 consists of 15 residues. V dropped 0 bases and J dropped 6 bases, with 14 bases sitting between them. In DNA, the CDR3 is TGTGCCACCAGCAGAGATAACCAGGGACGGGCTGAAGCTTTCTTT. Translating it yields CATSRDNQGRAEAFF.

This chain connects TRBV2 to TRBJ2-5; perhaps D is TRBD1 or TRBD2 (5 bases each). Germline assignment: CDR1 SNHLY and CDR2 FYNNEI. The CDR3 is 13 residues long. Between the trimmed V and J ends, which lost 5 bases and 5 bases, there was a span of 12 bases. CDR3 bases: TGTGCCAGCAGTACAAGGTGGGGGGAGACCCAGTACTTC. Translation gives CASSTRWGETQYF.

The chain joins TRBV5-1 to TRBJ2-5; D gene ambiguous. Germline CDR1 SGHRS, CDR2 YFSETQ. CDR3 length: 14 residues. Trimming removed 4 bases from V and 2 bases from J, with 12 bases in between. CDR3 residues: CASSLNSPQETQYF. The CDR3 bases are TGCGCCAGCAGCCTGAACAGCCCTCAAGAGACCCAGTACTTC.

The CDR3: CAAAGGGYTF. The CDR3 DNA reads TGTGCCGCCGCAGGAGGGGGCTACACCTTC. The chain couples TRBV28 to TRBJ1-2; D gene unclear. This CDR3 has 10 amino acids. Trimming removed 11 bases from V and 8 bases from J, with 12 bases in between. The germline V gene encodes CDR1 MDHEN and CDR2 SYDVKM.

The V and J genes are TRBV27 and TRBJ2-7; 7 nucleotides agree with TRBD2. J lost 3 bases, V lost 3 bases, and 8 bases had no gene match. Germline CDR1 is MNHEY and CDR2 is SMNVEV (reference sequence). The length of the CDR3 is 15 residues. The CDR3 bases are TGTGCCAGCAGTTTCTCCCGGACTAGTGACTACGAGCAGTACTTC. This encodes CASSFSRTSDYEQYF.

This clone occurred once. CDR3 coding DNA: TGTGCCAGCAGTTCCCCAGGGCTCTATGGCTACACCTTC. Translating it yields CASSSPGLYGYTF. This chain connects TRBV6-5 to TRBJ1-2; D may be TRBD1 (5 bases). CDR3 length: 13 amino acids. Germline V gene data show CDR1 as MNHEY and CDR2 as SVGAGI. Trimming pared 4 bases from V and 4 bases from J, leaving 10 bases between.

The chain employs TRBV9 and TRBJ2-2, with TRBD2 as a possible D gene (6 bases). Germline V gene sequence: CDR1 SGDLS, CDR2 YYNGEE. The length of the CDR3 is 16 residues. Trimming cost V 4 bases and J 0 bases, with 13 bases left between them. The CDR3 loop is CASSLRRVSNTGELFF. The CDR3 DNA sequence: TGTGCCAGCAGCCTACGGAGGGTTTCGAACACCGGGGAGCTGTTTTTT.

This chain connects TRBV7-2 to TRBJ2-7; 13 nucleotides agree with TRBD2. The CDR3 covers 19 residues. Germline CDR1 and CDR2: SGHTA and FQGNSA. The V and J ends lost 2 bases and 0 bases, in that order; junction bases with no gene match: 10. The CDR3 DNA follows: TGTGCCAGCAGCTTACGGAGGAGACTAGCGGGGGGAAGCTCCTACGAGCAGTACTTC. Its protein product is CASSLRRRLAGGSSYEQYF. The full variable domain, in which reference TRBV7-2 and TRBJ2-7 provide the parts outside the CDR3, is GAGVSQSPSNKVTEKGKDVELRCDPISGHTALYWYRQSLGQGLEFLIYFQGNSAPDKSGLPSDRFSAERTGGSVSTLTIQRTQQEDSAVYLCASSLRRRLAGGSSYEQYFGPGTRLTVT.

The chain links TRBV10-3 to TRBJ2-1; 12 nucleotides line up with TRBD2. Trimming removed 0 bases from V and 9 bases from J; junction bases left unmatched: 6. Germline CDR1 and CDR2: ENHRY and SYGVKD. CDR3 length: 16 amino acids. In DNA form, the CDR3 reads TGTGCCATCAGTGAGTCGTGGACTAGCGGGACTCCTGAGCAGTTCTTC. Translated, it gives CAISESWTSGTPEQFF.

The CDR3 here is CASSVGLAGAAEQFF. CDR3 coding DNA: TGTGCCAGCAGTGTAGGACTAGCGGGAGCGGCTGAGCAGTTCTTC. The rearrangement joins TRBV2 to TRBJ2-1; 13 nucleotides line up with TRBD2. With V trimmed by 4 bases and J by 9 bases, 6 bases remained unmatched. The CDR3 has 15 amino acids. Germline assignment: CDR1 SNHLY and CDR2 FYNNEI. Filled out from reference TRBV2 and TRBJ2-1, the complete variable domain reads EPEVTQTPSHQVTQMGQEVILRCVPISNHLYFYWYRQILGQKVEFLVSFYNNEISEKSEIFDDQFSVERPDGSNFTLKIRSTKLEDSAMYFCASSVGLAGAAEQFFGPGTRLTVL.